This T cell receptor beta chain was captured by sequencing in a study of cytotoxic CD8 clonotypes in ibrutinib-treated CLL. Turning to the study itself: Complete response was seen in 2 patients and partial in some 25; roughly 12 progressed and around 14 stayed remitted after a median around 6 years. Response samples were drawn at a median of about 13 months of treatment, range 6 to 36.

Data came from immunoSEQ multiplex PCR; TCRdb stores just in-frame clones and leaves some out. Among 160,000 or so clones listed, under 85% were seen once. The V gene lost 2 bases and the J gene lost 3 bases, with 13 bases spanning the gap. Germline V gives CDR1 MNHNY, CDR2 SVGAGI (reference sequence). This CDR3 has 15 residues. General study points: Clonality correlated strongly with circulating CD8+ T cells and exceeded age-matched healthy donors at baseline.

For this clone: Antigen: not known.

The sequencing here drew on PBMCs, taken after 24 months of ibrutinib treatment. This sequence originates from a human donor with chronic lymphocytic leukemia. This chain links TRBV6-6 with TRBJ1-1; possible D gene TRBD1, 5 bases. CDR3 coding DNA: TGTGCCAGCAGTTACAGGGGTGGTAGGGACACTGAAGCTTTCTTT. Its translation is CASSYRGGRDTEAFF.